The clone carrying this TCR beta chain was seen more than once but under ten times. Antigen unknown. A universal primer site was incorporated via template switching, and the cDNA contained unique molecular identifiers. TCRdb reprocessed the 5' RACE reads via MiXCR and lists one record per CDR3 protein. The sample yields approximately 1.8 million distinct CDR3 sequences, roughly 35% seen once. This record belongs to a study of identical twins. Germline V gene sequence: CDR1 MGHRA, CDR2 YSYEKL. The CDR3 length is 15 residues. V was shortened by 0 bases and J by 5 bases, with 13 bases between the two germline ends. Healthy Caucasian individuals made up all the donors. Study outcomes and limitations: Researchers reported weaker excess twin sharing in beta out-of-frame sequences.

Material for sequencing was cord blood. The J gene is TRBJ2-5, the V gene TRBV4-1; no clear D gene. This receptor was identified in a newborn girl in good health. CDR3 region: CASSQDLTTTETQYF. The CDR3 DNA is TGCGCCAGCAGCCAAGATCTGACAACCACCGAGACCCAGTACTTC.